These 17 T cell receptor beta chains were sequenced from one sample in a study of T cell repertoires in cytomegalovirus infection. One entry per CDR3 protein, called by TCRdb with MiXCR from the reads. The sample carries over 90,000 distinct CDR3 sequences, about 17% recorded once. Input material: PBMCs. The receptors come from a human donor in good health (CMV status not recorded). Some clones in this sample may be carry-over from other donors' samples.

This clonotype was recorded many times. The genes are TRBV7-8 and TRBJ2-7; 9 bases are shared with TRBD1. CDR1 and CDR2 from the germline V gene are SGHVS and FQNEAQ. CDR3 size: 13 residues. After removal of 8 bases from V and 6 bases from J, the junction contained 8 bases not matched to a gene. The CDR3 sequence: CASSRDRAGEQYF. The CDR3 bases are TGTGCCAGCTCTCGGGACAGGGCTGGCGAGCAGTACTTC.

This clonotype has only a few counts. The chain combines TRBV15 with TRBJ2-3, with 9 bases aligning to TRBD2. After removal of 4 bases from V and 2 bases from J, the junction contained 7 bases not matched to a gene. The CDR3 loop spans 16 amino acids. Germline V CDR1 and CDR2: LNHNV, YYDKDF (reference sequence). Here the CDR3 reads CATSTLAGAITDTQYF. The CDR3 region has the DNA TGTGCCACCAGCACTTTAGCGGGGGCCATCACAGATACGCAGTATTTT.

This clonotype has at least ten counts. The V and J genes are TRBV7-3 and TRBJ2-1, with no clear D. CDR1 and CDR2 (germline): SGHTA, FQGTGA. The CDR3 length is 15 residues. V lost 3 bases and J lost 6, with 15 bases in between. In DNA form, the CDR3 reads TGTGCCAGCAGCTTGGTATCGGCCGATATCAATGAGCAGTTCTTC. This encodes CASSLVSADINEQFF.

This clonotype has a count of ten or more. The V call is TRBV5-4, the J call TRBJ2-5; TRBD2 agrees at 8 bases. The germline V gene has CDR1 SGHNT and CDR2 YYREEE (reference sequence). V shed 4 bases and J 2 bases; nucleotides not matched to a gene: 10. The CDR3 contains 16 residues. Here the CDR3 reads CASSGVARGDQETQYF. CDR3 nucleotide sequence: TGTGCCAGCAGCGGAGTAGCGCGGGGGGATCAAGAGACCCAGTACTTC.

In this sample, this clonotype turned up many times. CDR3 region: CASKPGTGDWNEQFF. CDR3 sequence (DNA): TGTGCCAGCAAACCCGGGACAGGGGATTGGAATGAGCAGTTCTTC. J is TRBJ2-1 and V is TRBV12-3 or TRBV12-4; 10 nucleotides match TRBD1. With 7 bases clipped from V and 7 bases from J, the junction kept 10 bases outside the gene matches. The length of the CDR3 is 15 residues.

The chain is built from TRBV19 and TRBJ1-1; D is perhaps TRBD1 (5 bases). The length of the CDR3 is 14 residues. Germline CDR1 and CDR2: LNHDA and SQIVND (reference sequence). V was clipped by 1 base and J by 6 bases, with 12 bases between them. CDR3 amino acids: CASSIAAPRAEAFF. In DNA form, the CDR3 reads TGTGCCAGTAGTATAGCGGCCCCCAGGGCTGAAGCTTTCTTT. Complete variable domain (other parts from reference TRBV19 and TRBJ1-1): DGGITQSPKYLFRKEGQNVTLSCEQNLNHDAMYWYRQDPGQGLRLIYYSQIVNDFQKGDIAEGYSVSREKKESFPLTVTSAQKNPTAFYLCASSIAAPRAEAFFGQGTRLTVV.

This clonotype was counted a few times. This rearrangement joins TRBV29-1 to TRBJ2-3; the D gene is possibly TRBD2 (6 bases). Trimming took off 1 base at V and 4 bases at J, with 6 bases between the two ends. Germline assignment: CDR1 SQVTM and CDR2 ANQGSEA. CDR3 length equals 12 residues. CDR3 amino acids: CSVEGRADTQYF. The DNA for the CDR3 is TGCAGCGTTGAAGGGAGGGCAGATACGCAGTATTTT.

Remarks on this clonotype: Mismatch with germline at one junction end may stem from a read error. The rearrangement uses TRBV7-9 and TRBJ2-1; D is unresolved. The CDR3 runs 13 residues. In germline, CDR1 is SEHNR, CDR2 FQNEAQ (reference sequence). The CDR3, as DNA: TGTGCCAGCAGCTTTGCCGGGTCTAATGAGCAGATCTTC. Translation: CASSFAGSNEQIF.

This clonotype has at least ten counts. V usage is TRBV7-2 and J usage is TRBJ2-3, with 10 bases matching TRBD2. V lost 3 bases, J lost 6 bases, and 6 bases stayed unmatched. Germline values: CDR1 SGHTA, CDR2 FQGNSA. The CDR3 has 15 amino acids. CDR3 bases: TGTGCCAGCAGCTTTCAAGCGGGGGGGCGGGATACGCAGTATTTT. It encodes CASSFQAGGRDTQYF.

This clonotype has more than one count but fewer than ten. The chain combines TRBV29-1 with TRBJ1-3, with a possible D match to TRBD1 (6 bases). Germline assignment: CDR1 SQVTM and CDR2 ANQGSEA. CDR3 length: 13 residues. The V end lost 7 bases, the J end lost 4 bases, and 14 bases lay between the germline ends. The CDR3 region has the DNA TGCAGCGCCCAACAGGGATCCGGAAACACCATATATTTT. It specifies CSAQQGSGNTIYF.

The J gene is TRBJ2-1, the V gene TRBV5-4; maybe TRBD2 (5 bases). Germline values: CDR1 SGHNT, CDR2 YYREEE (reference sequence). Trimming left V 3 bases short and J 9 bases short, with 13 bases between. The CDR3 contains 13 residues. Written as DNA, the CDR3 is TGTGCCAGCAGCTGGGAGAATTCCAGTGAGCAGTTCTTC. This gives the protein CASSWENSSEQFF.

This clonotype was detected many times. The V gene is TRBV11-3, the J gene TRBJ2-5, with D possibly matching TRBD1 (6 bases). Trimming shortened V by 1 base and J by 4 bases, and 10 bases separated the two germline ends. The CDR3 spans 14 residues. Looked up from germline, CDR1 is SGHNT and CDR2 is YENEEA. The CDR3 coding sequence is TGTGCCAGCAGCTTAGGGGGCAGGGGAGAGACCCAGTACTTC. This translates into CASSLGGRGETQYF.

This clonotype was found many times. The V call is TRBV2, the J call TRBJ1-6, with D possibly being TRBD1 (5 bases). CDR3 length: 14 residues. Per germline, CDR1 SNHLY and CDR2 FYNNEI. V lost 3 bases and J lost 6, with 9 bases in between. The CDR3 loop is CASSEGHGNSPLHF. DNA for the CDR3: TGTGCCAGCAGTGAGGGGCATGGTAATTCACCCCTCCACTTT. Full variable domain (outside the CDR3, taken from reference TRBV2 and TRBJ1-6): EPEVTQTPSHQVTQMGQEVILRCVPISNHLYFYWYRQILGQKVEFLVSFYNNEISEKSEIFDDQFSVERPDGSNFTLKIRSTKLEDSAMYFCASSEGHGNSPLHFGNGTRLTVT.

This clonotype was counted many times. This sequence joins TRBV6-5 and TRBJ1-2; D perhaps matches TRBD1 (5 bases). From germline, CDR1 is MNHEY and CDR2 SVGAGI. V was pared by 6 bases and J by 2 bases, with 10 bases between. The length of the CDR3 is 13 residues. The chain's CDR3 is CASSDSRNYGYTF. DNA for the CDR3: TGTGCCAGCAGCGACAGTCGAAACTATGGCTACACCTTC.

This clonotype was observed a handful of times. This sequence joins TRBV4-1 and TRBJ2-4; TRBD2 matches at 10 bases. J gave up 0 bases and V 4 bases, and 12 bases lay outside the gene matches. Per the germline V gene, CDR1 is MGHRA and CDR2 is YSYEKL. This CDR3 region has 19 residues. CDR3 amino acids: CASSPRTLAGVIAKNIQYF. CDR3 sequence (DNA): TGCGCCAGCAGCCCTAGAACCCTAGCGGGGGTGATAGCCAAAAACATTCAGTACTTC.

Comments on this clonotype: A much larger clone lies a single base off, so this may be a read error. The V call is TRBV7-8, the J call TRBJ1-3; D call uncertain. CDR3 length equals 16 residues. Germline CDR1 reads SGHVS; CDR2 reads FQNEAQ. V lost 4 bases to trimming and J lost 2 bases, with 15 bases between them. The DNA of the CDR3 is TGTGCCAGCAGCTCGGAAAGGAACAGACCTGGAAACACCATATATTTT. Its protein product is CASSSERNRPGNTIYF.

In this sample, this clonotype turned up many times. This chain links TRBV7-2 with TRBJ2-3; no clear D gene. Per the germline V gene, CDR1 is SGHTA and CDR2 is FQGNSA. This CDR3 has 16 amino acids. Trimming pared 0 bases from V and 0 bases from J, leaving 10 bases between. In nucleotides, the CDR3 is TGTGCCAGCAGCTTAGCCCTGCCGACTAGCACAGATACGCAGTATTTT. Protein product: CASSLALPTSTDTQYF. Based on the CDR3 plus reference TRBV7-2 and TRBJ2-3, the full variable domain is GAGVSQSPSNKVTEKGKDVELRCDPISGHTALYWYRQSLGQGLEFLIYFQGNSAPDKSGLPSDRFSAERTGGSVSTLTIQRTQQEDSAVYLCASSLALPTSTDTQYFGPGTRLTVL.